One and the same sample provided the 32 T cell receptor beta chains below, sequenced in a study of T cell changes during pregnancy in multiple sclerosis. Measured with immunoSEQ multiplex PCR; TCRdb has only the in-frame clones, and not every one. The table has fewer than 55,000 clones, approximately 87% seen once. Here the sequenced sample was peripheral blood, taken in the second trimester of pregnancy. These receptors were obtained from a female donor in good health, enrolled as a control in a pregnancy study.

V usage is TRBV6-5 and J usage is TRBJ1-4; tentative D call: TRBD1 (5 bases). Trimming removed 5 bases at V and 1 base at J, with 11 bases between. The CDR3 loop spans 15 amino acids. Per the germline V gene, CDR1 is MNHEY and CDR2 is SVGAGI. The CDR3 protein is CASSGGAVTNEKLFF. The DNA of the CDR3 is TGTGCCAGCAGTGGAGGGGCAGTAACTAATGAAAAACTGTTTTTT.

The rearrangement joins TRBV5-1 to TRBJ2-3; 7 bases line up with TRBD2. Looked up from germline, CDR1 is SGHRS and CDR2 is YFSETQ. There are 15 residues in the CDR3. The V and J ends lost 2 bases and 2 bases, in that order; junction bases with no gene match: 5. The CDR3 loop is CASSFGLGITDTQYF. CDR3 DNA sequence: TGCGCCAGCAGCTTCGGACTAGGGATCACAGATACGCAGTATTTT.

The rearrangement joins TRBV7-7 to TRBJ2-3; TRBD2 matches 8 bases. This CDR3 contains 14 residues. The germline CDR1 and CDR2 sequences are SSHAT and FNYEAQ (reference sequence). Trimming at V came to 5 bases and at J to 4 bases, leaving 5 bases not matched to a gene. CDR3 DNA: TGTGCCAGCAGCCCGGGACTAGATTCAGATACGCAGTATTTT. Amino acid sequence: CASSPGLDSDTQYF.

The J gene is TRBJ2-7, the V gene TRBV4-1; 8 nucleotides line up with TRBD2. Per the germline V gene, CDR1 is MGHRA and CDR2 is YSYEKL. V gave up 1 base and J gave up 3 bases; unmatched junction bases: 8. This CDR3 has 16 amino acids. CDR3: CASSQGSTGGGYEQYF. CDR3 nucleotide sequence: TGCGCCAGCAGCCAAGGGTCGACGGGAGGGGGCTACGAGCAGTACTTC.

The V gene is TRBV10-3, the J gene TRBJ1-3; a possible D gene is TRBD1 (6 bases). This CDR3 is 15 amino acids long. The germline V gene encodes CDR1 ENHRY and CDR2 SYGVKD. Trimming stripped 6 bases from V and 4 bases from J, with 16 bases between. As DNA, the CDR3 is TGTGCCATCAGCCTGGCACAGGGCACCGGAAACACCATATATTTT. Protein sequence: CAISLAQGTGNTIYF.

This sequence joins TRBV5-4 and TRBJ2-1; a possible D gene is TRBD1 (5 bases). This CDR3 spans 15 amino acids. V gave up 2 bases and J gave up 1 base, with 10 bases separating them. Germline loops: CDR1 SGHNT, CDR2 YYREEE (reference sequence). The chain's CDR3 is CASSFDDSSYNEQFF. The CDR3 nucleotides read TGTGCCAGCAGCTTTGACGACAGTTCCTACAATGAGCAGTTCTTC.

This chain uses TRBV6-5 with TRBJ2-3; D ambiguous. The germline V gene has CDR1 MNHEY and CDR2 SVGAGI. V was cut by 5 bases and J by 1 base, with 13 bases left in between. The CDR3 loop spans 15 amino acids. Written as DNA, the CDR3 is TGTGCCAGCAGTGCCCGGTCGGCGGGCACAGATACGCAGTATTTT. Protein sequence: CASSARSAGTDTQYF.

This chain links TRBV7-6 with TRBJ1-1, with D perhaps matching TRBD1 (6 bases). The CDR3 totals 14 residues. Germline V lookup: CDR1 SGHVS, CDR2 FNYEAQ. Between the trimmed V and J ends, which lost 7 bases and 0 bases, there was a span of 12 bases. The CDR3 here is CASIADRMNTEAFF. The CDR3 DNA is TGTGCCAGCATTGCAGACAGGATGAACACTGAAGCTTTCTTT.

This rearrangement joins TRBV2 to TRBJ2-3, with a tentative D call TRBD1 (6 bases). The germline V and J ends were trimmed by 1 base and 1 base, with 9 bases remaining between them. Looked up from germline, CDR1 is SNHLY and CDR2 is FYNNEI. The CDR3 spans 15 residues. CDR3 sequence: CASSEGRGRTDTQYF. The CDR3 DNA reads TGTGCCAGCAGTGAAGGCAGGGGCCGCACAGATACGCAGTATTTT.

V and J are TRBV7-9 and TRBJ2-3, with 8 bases matching TRBD2. The CDR3 has 15 residues. The V gene end was trimmed by 6 bases and the J gene end by 3 bases; junction bases not matched to a gene: 8. In germline, CDR1 is SEHNR, CDR2 FQNEAQ (reference sequence). The CDR3 spells CASSPVGLETDTQYF. The CDR3 nucleotides are TGTGCCAGCAGTCCCGTGGGACTAGAAACAGATACGCAGTATTTT.

V and J are TRBV10-3 and TRBJ2-2; 7 nucleotides agree with TRBD2. V was clipped by 3 bases and J by 0 bases; unmatched bases: 4. Germline V gene lookup returns CDR1 ENHRY and CDR2 SYGVKD. The CDR3 covers 16 residues. The CDR3 sequence: CAISEPSGPNTGELFF. The DNA for the CDR3 is TGTGCCATCAGTGAACCTAGCGGTCCGAACACCGGGGAGCTGTTTTTT.

V and J are TRBV5-6 and TRBJ2-5; 10 bases are a match to TRBD1. The CDR3 consists of 15 residues. After removal of 2 bases from V and 1 base from J, the junction contained 2 bases not matched to a gene. Germline CDR1 is SGHDT and CDR2 is YYEEEE. The CDR3 loop reads CASSFWTGGQETQYF. CDR3 nucleotide sequence: TGTGCCAGCAGCTTTTGGACAGGGGGCCAAGAGACCCAGTACTTC.

The J gene is TRBJ2-7, the V gene TRBV18; D is undetermined. V was clipped by 3 bases and J by 5 bases, with 11 bases between them. The germline V gene encodes CDR1 KGHSH and CDR2 LQKENI. The CDR3 has 13 amino acids. The CDR3 region has the DNA TGTGCCAGCTCACCCCTAGTCGCAGACGAGCAGTACTTC. This gives the protein CASSPLVADEQYF.

This clone occurred a few times. The V call is TRBV7-9, the J call TRBJ1-3; D perhaps matches TRBD1 (6 bases). CDR1 is SEHNR and CDR2 is FQNEAQ in the germline V gene (reference sequence). This CDR3 contains 14 residues. Trimming cost V 3 bases and J 6 bases, with 12 bases left between them. CDR3 in amino acids: CASSLDSILNTIYF. The CDR3 DNA sequence: TGTGCCAGCAGCTTGGACAGCATTTTAAACACCATATATTTT.

Only a few counts were recorded for this clone. The chain has TRBV6-5 and TRBJ2-2, with D unresolved. This CDR3 contains 15 residues. The germline V gene has CDR1 MNHEY and CDR2 SVGAGI. With 5 bases removed from V and 1 base from J, the gap between germline ends came to 11 bases. CDR3 nucleotides: TGTGCCAGCAGTCAGTATAACGTGAACACCGGGGAGCTGTTTTTT. Translation gives CASSQYNVNTGELFF.

The chain has TRBV6-6 and TRBJ2-7; TRBD1 agrees at 7 bases. Unmatched junction bases numbered 3, after V lost 4 bases and J lost 6 bases. Germline-derived CDR1 and CDR2 are MNHNY and SVGAGI (reference sequence). The CDR3 is 12 amino acids. The CDR3 nucleotides are TGTGCCAGCAGTTTCAGGGACAGCGAGCAGTACTTC. It encodes CASSFRDSEQYF.

V is TRBV6-6 and J is TRBJ1-1, with 10 positions matching TRBD1. Per germline, CDR1 MNHNY and CDR2 SVGAGI (reference sequence). The CDR3 length is 15 residues. Trimming cost V 4 bases and J 4 bases; bases outside gene matches: 6. The CDR3 nucleotides read TGTGCCAGCAGTTCAGGGACAGGGGTGAGCACTGAAGCTTTCTTT. It specifies CASSSGTGVSTEAFF.

The chain combines TRBV6-1 with TRBJ2-7, with unresolved D. CDR1 is MNHNS, CDR2 SASEGT, per germline. This CDR3 has 13 amino acids. Trimming shortened V by 1 base and J by 3 bases, and 7 bases separated the two germline ends. The DNA for the CDR3 is TGTGCCAGCAGTGAAGGGAGCGTCTACGAGCAGTACTTC. Its translation is CASSEGSVYEQYF.

This CDR3 is CASSGGLIGPNTEAFF. The DNA for the CDR3 is TGTGCCAGCAGTGGAGGACTGATTGGGCCGAACACTGAAGCTTTCTTT. This chain links TRBV2 with TRBJ1-1; D not certain. CDR1 and CDR2 from the germline V gene are SNHLY and FYNNEI. The CDR3 spans 16 residues. Trimming left V 4 bases short and J 1 base short, with 16 bases between. Together with reference TRBV2 and TRBJ1-1, the CDR3 gives the full variable domain: EPEVTQTPSHQVTQMGQEVILRCVPISNHLYFYWYRQILGQKVEFLVSFYNNEISEKSEIFDDQFSVERPDGSNFTLKIRSTKLEDSAMYFCASSGGLIGPNTEAFFGQGTRLTVV.

The V gene is TRBV11-2, the J gene TRBJ2-7; 10 nucleotides align to TRBD2. The trim removed 6 bases at V and 4 bases at J, leaving 12 bases unmatched. Germline lookup yields CDR1 SGHAT and CDR2 FQNNGV. The CDR3 has 16 residues. CDR3 loop: CASRELTGLASYEQYF. For the CDR3, the DNA is TGTGCCAGCAGAGAACTGACGGGACTAGCGTCTTACGAGCAGTACTTC.

This clone was observed once. The chain is built from TRBV5-1 and TRBJ2-7, with D possibly being TRBD2 (6 bases). There are 17 residues in the CDR3. Per the germline V gene, CDR1 is SGHRS and CDR2 is YFSETQ. Deletions cut 4 bases from V and 2 bases from J, with 22 bases between. The CDR3 region is CASSSPRGDSGAYEQYF. The CDR3 DNA reads TGCGCCAGCAGCAGCCCCCGGGGTGATAGCGGTGCCTACGAGCAGTACTTC.

This clone was recorded only once. The genes are TRBV5-1 and TRBJ2-1; TRBD2 matches at 7 bases. Germline loops: CDR1 SGHRS, CDR2 YFSETQ. The J segment lost 15 bases and the V segment lost 5 bases, leaving 17 bases of the junction unmatched. This CDR3 has 14 amino acids. CDR3 in amino acids: CASRRPSGAPVPFF. CDR3 bases: TGCGCCAGCAGACGGCCTAGCGGAGCCCCTGTTCCGTTCTTC.

The chain combines TRBV5-1 with TRBJ2-7, with D maybe TRBD1 (6 bases). Trimming shortened V by 5 bases and J by 6 bases, and 9 bases separated the two germline ends. The CDR3 totals 11 residues. CDR1 SGHRS and CDR2 YFSETQ come from the germline V gene. CDR3 sequence: CASRAGVEQYF. The DNA for the CDR3 is TGCGCCAGCAGAGCAGGGGTCGAGCAGTACTTC.

The rearrangement uses TRBV6-1 and TRBJ1-5, with 7 bases matching TRBD1. The ends lost 3 bases at V and 4 bases at J; junction bases unmatched: 3. Germline CDR1 MNHNS, CDR2 SASEGT. This CDR3 comprises 14 residues. CDR3 nucleotides: TGTGCCAGCAGTGATGGGACAGAGAATCAGCCCCAGCATTTT. This translates into CASSDGTENQPQHF.

The rearrangement joins TRBV6-1 to TRBJ1-4; 7 bases map to TRBD1. V was clipped by 4 bases and J by 5 bases; unmatched bases: 4. The germline gives CDR1 MNHNS, CDR2 SASEGT. This CDR3 spans 14 amino acids. The CDR3 reads CASSAATGNEKLFF. The CDR3 nucleotides are TGTGCCAGCAGTGCTGCGACAGGGAATGAAAAACTGTTTTTT.

The V and J genes are TRBV19 and TRBJ2-1; 12 bases are shared with TRBD2. V shed 6 bases, J shed 0 bases, and the junction held 3 bases outside the gene matches. CDR3 length: 16 amino acids. Per the germline V gene, CDR1 is LNHDA and CDR2 is SQIVND (reference sequence). The CDR3, as DNA: TGTGCCAGTAGGCGACTAGCGGGAGTCTCCTACAATGAGCAGTTCTTC. It yields the protein CASRRLAGVSYNEQFF.

This chain joins TRBV5-1 and TRBJ2-5; 11 bases map to TRBD2. V lost 1 base and J lost 5; bases outside the gene matches: 7. Germline V CDR1 and CDR2: SGHRS, YFSETQ. The CDR3 runs to 16 residues. CDR3 bases: TGCGCCAGCAGCTTGCGTTTAGCGGGGGGGCTGGAGACCCAGTACTTC. It is translated as CASSLRLAGGLETQYF.

This clone was picked up a small number of times. The V and J genes are TRBV6-1 and TRBJ2-7, with TRBD2 matching over 9 bases. Germline V gene sequence: CDR1 MNHNS, CDR2 SASEGT. This CDR3 has 10 amino acids. With 8 bases clipped from V and 9 bases from J, the junction kept 2 bases outside the gene matches. The CDR3 loop reads CASALAGQYF. In DNA form, the CDR3 reads TGTGCCAGCGCACTAGCGGGGCAGTACTTC.

This clone was observed a single time. The chain employs TRBV15 and TRBJ2-7; 9 positions agree with TRBD2. The CDR3 consists of 15 residues. In germline, CDR1 is LNHNV, CDR2 YYDKDF (reference sequence). After removal of 1 base from V and 4 bases from J, the junction contained 5 bases not matched to a gene. CDR3 in DNA: TGTGCCACCAGCAGAGCCCTAGCGGGACCTTACGAGCAGTACTTC. This sequence encodes CATSRALAGPYEQYF.

V usage is TRBV7-8 and J usage is TRBJ2-3; 7 bases are shared with TRBD2. Looked up from germline, CDR1 is SGHVS and CDR2 is FQNEAQ. Losses at the gene ends were 2 bases for V and 1 base for J; bases not matched to a gene: 9. This CDR3 spans 17 amino acids. The CDR3, as DNA: TGTGCCAGCAGCTTACGACTAGGGGCGGGAGGCACAGATACGCAGTATTTT. Translation: CASSLRLGAGGTDTQYF.

J is TRBJ2-7 and V is TRBV10-3, with 8 bases that match TRBD1. Germline V lookup: CDR1 ENHRY, CDR2 SYGVKD. V shed 11 bases, J shed 6 bases, and the junction held 12 bases outside the gene matches. The CDR3 covers 13 residues. The CDR3 region is CASGQGAVGEQYF. Here the CDR3 DNA reads TGTGCCTCCGGTCAGGGGGCAGTAGGCGAGCAGTACTTC.

The chain links TRBV6-1 to TRBJ2-7; tentative D call: TRBD1 (5 bases). CDR3 length: 12 residues. Germline lookup yields CDR1 MNHNS and CDR2 SASEGT. Trimming stripped 7 bases from V and 3 bases from J, with 10 bases between. Here the CDR3 reads CASNEDIYEQYF. The DNA for the CDR3 is TGTGCCAGCAACGAGGACATCTACGAGCAGTACTTC.